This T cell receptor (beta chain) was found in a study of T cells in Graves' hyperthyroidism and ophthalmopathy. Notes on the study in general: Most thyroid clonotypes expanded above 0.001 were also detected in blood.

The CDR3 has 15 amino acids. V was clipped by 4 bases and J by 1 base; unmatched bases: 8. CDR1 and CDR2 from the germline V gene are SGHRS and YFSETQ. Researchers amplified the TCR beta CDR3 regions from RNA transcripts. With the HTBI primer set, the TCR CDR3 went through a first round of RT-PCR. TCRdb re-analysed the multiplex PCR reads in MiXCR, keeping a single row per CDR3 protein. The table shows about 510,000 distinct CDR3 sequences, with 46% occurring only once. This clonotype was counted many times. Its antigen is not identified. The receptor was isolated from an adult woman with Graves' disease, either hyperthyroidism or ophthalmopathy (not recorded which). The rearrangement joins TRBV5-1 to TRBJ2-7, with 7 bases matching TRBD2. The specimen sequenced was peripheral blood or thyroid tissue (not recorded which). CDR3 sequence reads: CASSQVSGQSYEQYF. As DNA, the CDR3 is TGCGCCAGCAGCCAGGTTAGCGGGCAGTCCTACGAGCAGTACTTC.